This T cell receptor beta chain is from a study of blood T cell repertoires in COVID-19. Study in general: Italy, Spain and the United States were the sources of the convalescent and acute COVID-19 samples.

This CDR3 spans 13 amino acids. Trimming removed 4 bases from V and 7 bases from J; junction bases left unmatched: 5. CDR1 SGDLS and CDR2 YYNGEE come from the germline V gene. TCRdb's copy holds only in-frame clones and misses some; the assay was immunoSEQ multiplex PCR. The profile covers some 110,000 clones, with approximately 79% appearing a single time and 2% to 3% taken by the ten largest. The TCR originated in a man between 50 and 59 years old with acute or convalescent COVID-19. Sequencing was carried out using peripheral blood. The gene calls are TRBV9 and TRBJ1-5, with 7 bases that match TRBD1. This CDR3 reads CASSRDRDQPQHF. The CDR3 DNA follows: TGTGCCAGCAGCCGAGACAGGGACCAGCCCCAGCATTTT. The full variable domain, rest sourced from reference TRBV9 and TRBJ1-5, is DSGVTQTPKHLITATGQRVTLRCSPRSGDLSVYWYQQSLDQGLQFLIQYYNGEERAKGNILERFSAQQFPDLHSELNLSSLELGDSALYFCASSRDRDQPQHFGDGTRLSIL.